These T cell receptor beta chains were read from a single sample in a study of T-cell reconstitution after alpha-beta-depleted transplantation in children. TCRdb redid the calling of the PCR reads with MiXCR, one entry per CDR3 protein. The table includes some 500,000 distinct CDR3 sequences, approximately 32% detected once. The sample was PBMCs from the stem cell graft donor, taken from the stem cell graft. The receptor set was obtained from a human donor who donated a stem cell graft to a child with aplastic anemia. CDR3s leave out the opening cysteine and the closing phenylalanine or tryptophan. The order of the fields is CDR3 protein, V gene, D gene, J gene. A D gene is named only where the DNA matches it firmly.

CDR3 protein: ASSYGTGGPYEQY; V gene: TRBV6-2/TRBV6-3; D gene: TRBD2; J gene: TRBJ2-7
CDR3 protein: ASRATAFGNSPLH; V gene: TRBV6-2/TRBV6-3; D gene: -; J gene: TRBJ1-6
CDR3 protein: ASSRPISEQY; V gene: TRBV21-1; D gene: -; J gene: TRBJ2-7
CDR3 protein: ASSLATGVSEQF; V gene: TRBV12-3/TRBV12-4; D gene: TRBD1; J gene: TRBJ2-1
CDR3 protein: ASSLPGQGAYEQY; V gene: TRBV14; D gene: TRBD1; J gene: TRBJ2-7
CDR3 protein: ASSLIGATSGRNEQY; V gene: TRBV28; D gene: TRBD2; J gene: TRBJ2-7
CDR3 protein: SARDRQTNTIY; V gene: TRBV20-1; D gene: -; J gene: TRBJ1-3
CDR3 protein: ASSYAQALGGQGRWNTEAF; V gene: TRBV27; D gene: TRBD1; J gene: TRBJ1-1
CDR3 protein: ASSKTAANEKLF; V gene: TRBV12-3/TRBV12-4; D gene: -; J gene: TRBJ1-4
CDR3 protein: ASSPLTENTIY; V gene: TRBV18; D gene: -; J gene: TRBJ1-3
CDR3 protein: ASSYSVKGSTEAF; V gene: TRBV6-5; D gene: -; J gene: TRBJ1-1
CDR3 protein: AWETSGSVDTQY; V gene: TRBV30; D gene: TRBD2; J gene: TRBJ2-3
CDR3 protein: ATSRDNDQPQH; V gene: TRBV15; D gene: -; J gene: TRBJ1-5
CDR3 protein: SARGVDIQY; V gene: TRBV20-1; D gene: -; J gene: TRBJ2-4
CDR3 protein: ASRYTGGYGYT; V gene: TRBV6-5; D gene: TRBD1; J gene: TRBJ1-2
CDR3 protein: ASSLSQSSYEQY; V gene: TRBV5-1; D gene: -; J gene: TRBJ2-7
CDR3 protein: SAREGPEQF; V gene: TRBV20-1; D gene: -; J gene: TRBJ2-1
CDR3 protein: ASSISGTFNEQF; V gene: TRBV11-2; D gene: -; J gene: TRBJ2-1
CDR3 protein: ASSRRQGVNTEAF; V gene: TRBV5-1; D gene: TRBD1; J gene: TRBJ1-1
CDR3 protein: ASDHQGGRNTGELF; V gene: TRBV12-3/TRBV12-4; D gene: -; J gene: TRBJ2-2
CDR3 protein: ASSYRVDGETQY; V gene: TRBV7-2; D gene: -; J gene: TRBJ2-5
CDR3 protein: ASSPRGDSGNTIY; V gene: TRBV7-8; D gene: -; J gene: TRBJ1-3
CDR3 protein: ASSPPSFTFYGYT; V gene: TRBV12-3/TRBV12-4; D gene: -; J gene: TRBJ1-2
CDR3 protein: ASSSTEGTEAF; V gene: TRBV5-4; D gene: -; J gene: TRBJ1-1
CDR3 protein: ASSYGTVETQY; V gene: TRBV7-6; D gene: -; J gene: TRBJ2-5
CDR3 protein: ASSQRIPSGRRMDEQF; V gene: TRBV4-2; D gene: TRBD2; J gene: TRBJ2-1
CDR3 protein: ASTSGTEFEKLF; V gene: TRBV5-6; D gene: TRBD1; J gene: TRBJ1-4
CDR3 protein: ASRPDRAGNTIY; V gene: TRBV7-2; D gene: TRBD1; J gene: TRBJ1-3
CDR3 protein: ASSLGDREFMATNEKLF; V gene: TRBV5-1; D gene: TRBD1; J gene: TRBJ1-4
CDR3 protein: ASSSAKIGTGELF; V gene: TRBV7-2; D gene: -; J gene: TRBJ2-2
CDR3 protein: ASGAGPSYEQY; V gene: TRBV6-1; D gene: -; J gene: TRBJ2-7
CDR3 protein: SVEETGGYGYT; V gene: TRBV29-1; D gene: TRBD1; J gene: TRBJ1-2
CDR3 protein: ASSQRGGGLSYNEQF; V gene: TRBV7-2; D gene: -; J gene: TRBJ2-1
CDR3 protein: ASSLGVEQF; V gene: TRBV7-3; D gene: -; J gene: TRBJ2-1